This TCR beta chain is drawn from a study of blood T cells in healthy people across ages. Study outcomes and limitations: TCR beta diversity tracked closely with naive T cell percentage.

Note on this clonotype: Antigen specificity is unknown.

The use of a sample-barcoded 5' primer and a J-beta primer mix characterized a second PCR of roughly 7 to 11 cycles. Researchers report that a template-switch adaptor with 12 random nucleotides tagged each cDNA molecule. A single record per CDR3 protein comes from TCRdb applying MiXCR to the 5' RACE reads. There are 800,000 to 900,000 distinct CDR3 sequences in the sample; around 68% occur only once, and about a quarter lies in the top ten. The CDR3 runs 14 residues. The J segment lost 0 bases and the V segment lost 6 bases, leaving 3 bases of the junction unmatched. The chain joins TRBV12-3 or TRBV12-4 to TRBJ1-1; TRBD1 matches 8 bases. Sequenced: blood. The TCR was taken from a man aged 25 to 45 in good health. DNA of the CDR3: TGTGCCAGCAGGGGGACAGGCTTGAACACTGAAGCTTTCTTT. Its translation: CASRGTGLNTEAFF.